This is a list of T cell receptor beta chains from one sample in a study of OX40 agonist ivuxolimab in advanced cancers. Method: immunoSEQ multiplex PCR; TCRdb's copy keeps in-frame clones and lacks some. Of roughly 66,000 clones in the sample, 82% were seen once. The sample was CD4+ or CD8+ T cells sorted from blood, taken in a trial of the OX40 agonist ivuxolimab. Receptor source: an adult with an advanced solid tumor such as melanoma, head and neck, liver or kidney cancer. CDR3s include the opening cysteine and the closing phenylalanine or tryptophan. The D gene is left open where the match is weak.

>TRBJ1-1|12|TRBV19|-
CASRMMNTEAFF
TGTGCCAGTAGAATGATGAACACTGAAGCTTTCTTT
>TRBJ2-5|14|TRBV5-1|TRBD1
CASSQQGQGETQYF
TGCGCCAGCAGCCAACAGGGGCAGGGAGAGACCCAGTACTTC
>TRBJ2-2|19|TRBV27|TRBD1
CASSLFSPDRGGNTGELFF
TGTGCCAGCAGTTTATTCTCTCCGGACAGGGGAGGGAACACCGGGGAGCTGTTTTTT
>TRBJ2-5|15|TRBV7-9|-
CASSLALLGRETQYF
TGTGCCAGCAGCTTAGCGCTACTGGGTCGAGAGACCCAGTACTTC
>TRBJ2-5|11|TRBV28|-
CASSLGETQYF
TGTGCCAGCAGTTTGGGAGAGACCCAGTACTTC
>TRBJ1-2|14|TRBV2|-
CASSELGQGVGYTF
TGTGCCAGCAGTGAACTGGGACAAGGAGTTGGCTACACCTTC
>TRBJ1-5|13|TRBV7-6|TRBD1
CASSFQGDQPQHF
TGTGCCAGCAGCTTTCAGGGGGATCAGCCCCAGCATTTT
>TRBJ1-1|16|TRBV5-4|-
CASSPLEQDLKTEAFF
TGTGCCAGCAGCCCCCTCGAACAAGACTTGAAGACTGAAGCTTTCTTT
>TRBJ2-1|16|TRBV28|TRBD2
CASSLYGTSGYNEQFF
TGTGCCAGCAGTTTATATGGGACTAGCGGGTACAATGAGCAGTTCTTC
>TRBJ1-2|15|TRBV10-3|-
CAISEQTPVGYGYTF
TGTGCCATCAGTGAGCAGACCCCGGTAGGGTATGGCTACACCTTC
>TRBJ2-7|16|TRBV5-6|-
CASSRARDGPFGEQYF
TGTGCCAGCAGCCGCGCTCGGGACGGCCCTTTCGGCGAGCAGTACTTC
>TRBJ1-1|13|TRBV18|-
CASSGSLNTEAFF
TGTGCCAGCTCAGGCAGCTTAAACACTGAAGCTTTCTTT
>TRBJ1-1|16|TRBV5-1|TRBD1
CASSLISGTGDTEAFF
TGCGCCAGCAGCTTGATTTCTGGGACAGGGGACACTGAAGCTTTCTTT
>TRBJ2-7|19|TRBV7-2|TRBD2
CASSTILGAGGPRAEEQYF
TGTGCCAGCAGCACTATACTAGGAGCGGGAGGGCCTCGGGCGGAGGAGCAGTACTTC
>TRBJ1-1|13|TRBV6-5|-
CASSPSGDTEAFF
TGTGCCAGCAGTCCATCGGGGGATACTGAAGCTTTCTTT
>TRBJ2-1|16|TRBV18|TRBD2
CASSPSGTSLMDEQFF
TGTGCCAGCTCACCATCGGGGACTAGCCTGATGGATGAGCAGTTCTTC
>TRBJ2-1|12|TRBV7-9|-
CASSLDLPQRFF
TGTGCCAGCAGCTTGGACCTCCCCCAGAGGTTCTTC